The 26 T cell receptor beta chains below were found in one sample sequenced in a study of blood T cells in healthy people across ages (dated by TCRdb to 2014 to 2015). Receptor libraries were prepared by 5' RACE. Sequenced on an Illumina HiSeq 2500. A second 7 to 11 cycle PCR used a sample-barcoded 5' primer and a J-beta primer mix. The public sequencing data were trimmed at Q25 with fastp and processed into clonotypes with MiXCR by TCRdb, which kept only in-frame beta chains. Each CDR3 protein appears once, grouped with its most common genes and DNA. The sample records around 400,000 distinct CDR3 sequences, 45% to 65% of which are singletons. Around 50% of the sample lies in the top ten. Input material: blood. The receptors stem from a man aged 60-69 years in good health.

In its sample, this clonotype was seen once. The J gene is TRBJ2-1, the V gene TRBV6-4, with 15 bases aligning to TRBD2. The germline V gene has CDR1 MRHNA and CDR2 SNTAGT. The V segment lost 6 bases and the J segment 8 bases; nucleotides outside the gene matches: 5. This CDR3 contains 15 residues. This chain's CDR3 is CASSRGLAGGDEQFF. DNA for the CDR3: TGTGCCAGCAGCCGAGGACTAGCGGGAGGGGATGAGCAGTTCTTC.

The rearrangement joins TRBV30 to TRBJ1-6, with D perhaps matching TRBD1 (6 bases). The CDR3 covers 16 residues. Germline V gene data show CDR1 as GTSNPN and CDR2 as SVGIG (reference sequence). V lost 1 base and J 9 bases, leaving 19 bases between the germline ends. The CDR3 region has the DNA TGTGCCTGGAGTGCGGTAGGGGGTTTTAGAATTTCACCCCTCCACTTT. Amino acid sequence: CAWSAVGGFRISPLHF. Variable domain in full (rest from reference TRBV30 and TRBJ1-6): SQTIHQWPATLVQPVGSPLSLECTVEGTSNPNLYWYRQAAGRGLQLLFYSVGIGQISSEVPQNLSASRPQDRQFILSSKKLLLSDSGFYLCAWSAVGGFRISPLHFGNGTRLTVT.

This clonotype was seen many times. The V gene is TRBV12-3 or TRBV12-4, the J gene TRBJ1-2, with 10 bases fitting TRBD1. The CDR3 is made up of 13 amino acids. The junction had 3 bases not matched to a gene; V was cut back by 3 bases and J by 8 bases. The CDR3 bases are TGTGCCAGCAGTTTCGGGACAGGGGCCGGCTACACCTTC. As protein: CASSFGTGAGYTF.

This clonotype was counted only a few times. The V and J genes are TRBV7-6 and TRBJ2-3; D is possibly TRBD2 (5 bases). The CDR3 has 15 amino acids. Germline assignment: CDR1 SGHVS and CDR2 FNYEAQ. V was clipped by 1 base and J by 4 bases, with 12 bases between them. The DNA of the CDR3 is TGTGCCAGCAGCTTAGTTTCCAGCGGAGCAGATACGCAGTATTTT. Amino acids: CASSLVSSGADTQYF.

This clonotype was counted between two and nine times. The V gene is TRBV20-1, the J gene TRBJ2-7; perhaps TRBD2 as D (6 bases). The V gene lost 4 bases and the J gene lost 4 bases, with 14 bases spanning the gap. The germline V gene encodes CDR1 DFQATT and CDR2 SNEGSKA (reference sequence). The CDR3 consists of 13 residues. Here the CDR3 reads CSAMGMGRYEQYF. CDR3 bases: TGCAGTGCTATGGGGATGGGGAGGTACGAGCAGTACTTC.

The rearrangement links TRBV20-1 to TRBJ2-5; TRBD2 agrees at 8 bases. The CDR3 length is 15 residues. CDR1 and CDR2 (germline): DFQATT, SNEGSKA (reference sequence). The V segment lost 0 bases and the J segment 2 bases; nucleotides outside the gene matches: 5. CDR3 protein: CSARDPASGQETQYF. The CDR3 nucleotides are TGCAGTGCTAGAGATCCGGCTAGCGGGCAAGAGACCCAGTACTTC.

The chain combines TRBV12-5 with TRBJ2-1; D could derive from TRBD1 or TRBD2 (5 bases each). The CDR3 sequence is 15 residues long. V lost 3 bases and J 6 bases, leaving 15 bases between the germline ends. Germline CDR1 is LGHNT and CDR2 is FRNRAP. The CDR3 DNA is TGTGCTAGTGGTTTCTCGGGGCGTAGAATCAATGAGCAGTTCTTC. Translation gives CASGFSGRRINEQFF.

The chain's CDR3 is CSGTGGNIQYF. CDR3 DNA sequence: TGCAGCGGGACAGGGGGGAACATTCAGTACTTC. V and J are TRBV29-1 and TRBJ2-4; TRBD1 matches at 10 bases. CDR1 is SQVTM, CDR2 ANQGSEA, per germline. V was clipped by 7 bases and J by 7 bases; unmatched bases: 1. The CDR3 is made up of 11 amino acids.

V is TRBV11-2 and J is TRBJ2-7; 7 bases agree with TRBD2. The V segment lost 1 base and the J segment 2 bases; nucleotides outside the gene matches: 8. The CDR3 has 16 amino acids. Per germline, CDR1 SGHAT and CDR2 FQNNGV. Written as DNA, the CDR3 is TGTGCCAGCAGCTTAGTTGGGACTACCACTACCTACGAGCAGTACTTC. Translating it yields CASSLVGTTTTYEQYF. The entire variable domain, with the rest obtained from reference TRBV11-2 and TRBJ2-7, is as follows: EAGVAQSPRYKIIEKRQSVAFWCNPISGHATLYWYQQILGQGPKLLIQFQNNGVVDDSQLPKDRFSAERLKGVDSTLKIQPAKLEDSAVYLCASSLVGTTTTYEQYFGPGTRLTVT.

This chain connects TRBV6-6 to TRBJ1-1; D perhaps matches TRBD1 (5 bases). Trimming took off 6 bases at V and 4 bases at J, with 21 bases between the two ends. Germline loops: CDR1 MNHNY, CDR2 SVGAGI (reference sequence). The CDR3 runs to 16 residues. CDR3 in amino acids: CASRAGREGLTTEAFF. The CDR3 DNA is TGTGCCAGCAGGGCAGGGCGGGAAGGGCTAACCACTGAAGCTTTCTTT.

This clonotype came up a few times. The J gene is TRBJ2-1, the V gene TRBV5-1; D may match TRBD1 or TRBD2 (6 bases each). In germline, CDR1 is SGHRS, CDR2 YFSETQ. Trimming took 0 bases from V and 4 from J, leaving 14 bases between them. The CDR3 is made up of 16 amino acids. CDR3: CASSLEAGHKYNEQFF. CDR3 DNA sequence: TGCGCCAGCAGCTTGGAGGCGGGACACAAATACAATGAGCAGTTCTTC.

The chain joins TRBV20-1 to TRBJ2-1; no clear D gene. This CDR3 region has 13 residues. Germline V CDR1 and CDR2: DFQATT, SNEGSKA (reference sequence). Trimming stripped 6 bases from V and 3 bases from J, with 12 bases between. In DNA, the CDR3 is TGCAGTGCCCCCGGGCAGAGCTACAATGAGCAGTTCTTC. This codes for CSAPGQSYNEQFF.

This clonotype was counted a few times. This sequence joins TRBV4-3 and TRBJ2-1; no clear D. The CDR3 loop spans 15 amino acids. Trimming pared 0 bases from V and 1 base from J, leaving 7 bases between. Germline CDR1 is LGHNA and CDR2 is YSLEER. CDR3 protein: CASSQEVGSYNEQFF. For the CDR3, the DNA is TGCGCCAGCAGCCAAGAGGTGGGGTCCTACAATGAGCAGTTCTTC.

The CDR3 DNA reads TGCAGTGCTAGGGGGGGGGCTTCACGAGATACGCAGTATTTT. Amino acids: CSARGGASRDTQYF. The chain has TRBV20-1 and TRBJ2-3; tentatively, D is TRBD2 (7 bases). Trimming pared 3 bases from V and 5 bases from J, leaving 15 bases between. CDR1 and CDR2 (germline): DFQATT, SNEGSKA (reference sequence). The CDR3 contains 14 residues.

The J gene is TRBJ1-5, the V gene TRBV6-1; 7 bases map to TRBD1. This CDR3 contains 16 residues. Germline V gives CDR1 MNHNS, CDR2 SASEGT. Germline trimming cut 5 bases from V and 0 bases from J; bases unmatched to any gene: 7. CDR3 region: CASSWDRRNSNQPQHF. As DNA, the CDR3 is TGTGCCAGCAGTTGGGACAGAAGAAATAGCAATCAGCCCCAGCATTTT.

The V and J genes are TRBV7-2 and TRBJ2-3; 9 nucleotides line up with TRBD1. The germline gives CDR1 SGHTA, CDR2 FQGNSA. The CDR3 has 16 amino acids. The V segment lost 1 base and the J segment 1 base; nucleotides outside the gene matches: 3. The CDR3 nucleotides read TGTGCCAGCAGCTTAGGCCGGGACAGGGGCACAGATACGCAGTATTTT. The encoded protein is CASSLGRDRGTDTQYF. Using reference TRBV7-2 and TRBJ2-3 for the parts outside the CDR3, the full variable domain is GAGVSQSPSNKVTEKGKDVELRCDPISGHTALYWYRQSLGQGLEFLIYFQGNSAPDKSGLPSDRFSAERTGGSVSTLTIQRTQQEDSAVYLCASSLGRDRGTDTQYFGPGTRLTVL.

The V call is TRBV11-2, the J call TRBJ2-3; D tentatively reads TRBD1 or TRBD2 (5 bases each). This CDR3 region has 14 residues. Deletions cut 7 bases from V and 8 bases from J, with 19 bases between. Germline-derived CDR1 and CDR2 are SGHAT and FQNNGV. CDR3 nucleotide sequence: TGTGCCAGCACCCTCAAACGGGGCCTGGGTACGCAGTATTTT. Translated, it gives CASTLKRGLGTQYF.

CDR3 DNA: TGCAGTGCTAGAGCCGATAGCGGGAATGGCTACGAGCAGTACTTC. Its translation is CSARADSGNGYEQYF. This chain connects TRBV20-1 to TRBJ2-7; 8 bases match TRBD2. The CDR3 totals 15 residues. Germline lookup yields CDR1 DFQATT and CDR2 SNEGSKA (reference sequence). Germline trimming cut 1 base from V and 3 bases from J; bases unmatched to any gene: 8.

The genes are TRBV28 and TRBJ2-6, with D perhaps matching TRBD2 (6 bases). Germline assignment: CDR1 MDHEN and CDR2 SYDVKM. Deletions cut 5 bases from V and 0 bases from J, with 11 bases between. CDR3 length equals 16 residues. CDR3 residues: CASSGGLFSGANVLTF. Written as DNA, the CDR3 is TGTGCCAGCAGTGGGGGACTGTTCTCTGGGGCCAACGTCCTGACTTTC.

This chain links TRBV5-1 with TRBJ2-7, with TRBD1 matching over 9 bases. V lost 0 bases and J lost 4; bases outside the gene matches: 2. CDR3 length: 14 residues. Per germline, CDR1 SGHRS and CDR2 YFSETQ. CDR3 coding DNA: TGCGCCAGCAGCTTGGCGGGACAGGGATACGAGCAGTACTTC. This encodes CASSLAGQGYEQYF.

This chain joins TRBV2 and TRBJ1-1; a possible D gene is TRBD1 (5 bases). Trimming cost V 6 bases and J 5 bases, with 16 bases left between them. This CDR3 region has 14 residues. Germline CDR1 is SNHLY and CDR2 is FYNNEI. This CDR3 is CASRGLRGGTEAFF. In DNA, the CDR3 is TGTGCCAGCAGGGGACTCCGGGGAGGGACTGAAGCTTTCTTT.

The chain couples TRBV29-1 to TRBJ2-3; 8 nucleotides align to TRBD1. Germline CDR1 reads SQVTM; CDR2 reads ANQGSEA. V lost 7 bases to trimming and J lost 4 bases; unmatched junction nucleotides: 7. The CDR3 consists of 13 residues. CDR3: CSGATTGADTQYF. Here the CDR3 DNA reads TGCAGCGGGGCGACGACAGGGGCAGATACGCAGTATTTT.

This clonotype was seen a handful of times. The V gene is TRBV3-1, the J gene TRBJ1-6; D uncertain. Germline CDR1 and CDR2: LGHDT and YNNKEL (reference sequence). The CDR3 spans 12 residues. V dropped 5 bases and J dropped 9 bases, with 8 bases sitting between them. CDR3 sequence: CASSTTTSPLHF. CDR3 bases: TGTGCCAGCAGCACTACGACTTCACCCCTCCACTTT.

V is TRBV20-1 and J is TRBJ2-1, with 8 bases matching TRBD2. The CDR3 is made up of 15 amino acids. Germline CDR1 reads DFQATT; CDR2 reads SNEGSKA (reference sequence). J lost 2 bases, V lost 6 bases, and 9 bases had no gene match. CDR3 coding DNA: TGCAGTGCCAGCCGGGGGGGCCTAACCTACAATGAGCAGTTCTTC. Its translation: CSASRGGLTYNEQFF.

This clonotype appeared a single time. This chain connects TRBV12-3 or TRBV12-4 to TRBJ2-7; D is unresolved. Between the trimmed V and J ends, which lost 6 bases and 1 base, there was a span of 10 bases. The CDR3 runs to 13 residues. The CDR3 bases are TGTGCCAGCAGACTGGCAGATTCCTACGAGCAGTACTTC. Protein sequence: CASRLADSYEQYF.

The chain is built from TRBV4-1 and TRBJ2-6; D ambiguous. The CDR3 runs to 15 residues. Germline V CDR1 and CDR2: MGHRA, YSYEKL. The V end lost 4 bases, the J end lost 1 base, and 8 bases lay between the germline ends. The CDR3 DNA reads TGCGCCAGCAGCCGAACCGGATCTGGGGCCAACGTCCTGACTTTC. Its translation: CASSRTGSGANVLTF.